Shown below are 27 T cell receptor beta chains from a single sample sequenced in a study of shared clonotypes between healthy human individuals (dated by TCRdb to the early 2020s). Libraries were built with the immunoSEQ multiplex PCR assay. The clones in this table, taken by TCRdb from immuneACCESS, are in-frame only. Not every clone is retained; where verified, under half of the shortfall comes from an unresolved V gene, and the cause of the rest is unknown. The table for this sample lists millions of clones; just over 90% of them were counted only once. 0.39% of the sample goes to the ten largest clones. Sequencing input: naive CD4+ T cells from PBMCs. The intended sense of this specimen's cell subset or site label: CD45RA+ positively selected. The source is a man aged 18-30 years in good health. Some clones in this sample may be carry-over from other donors' samples.

The chain carries TRBV30 and TRBJ1-4; no firm D call. This CDR3 has 13 residues. Germline V lookup: CDR1 GTSNPN, CDR2 SVGIG (reference sequence). The ends were cut back, 1 base at V and 4 bases at J, with 7 bases in the middle. DNA of the CDR3: TGTGCCTGGAGTGGCCGGGGTAATGAAAAACTGTTTTTT. Its translation is CAWSGRGNEKLFF. The full variable domain, its missing parts supplied by reference TRBV30 and TRBJ1-4, is SQTIHQWPATLVQPVGSPLSLECTVEGTSNPNLYWYRQAAGRGLQLLFYSVGIGQISSEVPQNLSASRPQDRQFILSSKKLLLSDSGFYLCAWSGRGNEKLFFGSGTQLSVL.

Note on this clone: Other DNA sequences in the sample encode the same CDR3. V usage is TRBV28 and J usage is TRBJ1-2, with 7 bases aligning to TRBD1. V lost 2 bases and J lost 7; bases outside the gene matches: 4. CDR1 and CDR2 (germline): MDHEN, SYDVKM. CDR3 length: 13 residues. For the CDR3, the DNA is TGTGCCAGCAGTTTACGGACAGGCGGTGGCTACACCTTC. Translated: CASSLRTGGGYTF.

The rearrangement links TRBV6-5 to TRBJ1-2; D gene unclear. Germline-derived CDR1 and CDR2 are MNHEY and SVGAGI. Trimming took off 6 bases at V and 6 bases at J, with 14 bases between the two ends. This CDR3 contains 13 residues. The CDR3 sequence: CASSSRGFDGYTF. The CDR3 DNA sequence: TGTGCCAGCAGCTCCCGGGGATTCGATGGCTACACCTTC.

This sequence joins TRBV29-1 and TRBJ2-5; no firm D call. CDR1 SQVTM and CDR2 ANQGSEA come from the germline V gene. This CDR3 comprises 12 residues. V lost 3 bases and J lost 2, with 7 bases in between. The CDR3 reads CSVDSVQETQYF. The DNA for the CDR3 is TGCAGCGTTGATTCCGTACAAGAGACCCAGTACTTC.

This chain joins TRBV28 and TRBJ1-5; a weak D match, TRBD1 (6 bases). Germline CDR1 MDHEN, CDR2 SYDVKM. V dropped 8 bases and J dropped 6 bases, with 14 bases sitting between them. The CDR3 is 13 amino acids. The CDR3 coding sequence is TGTGCCAGCCGGGTTCAGGGGCCTCAGCCCCAGCATTTT. Protein product: CASRVQGPQPQHF.

Remarks on this clone: Other DNA sequences within the sample encode an identical CDR3. V and J are TRBV7-3 and TRBJ1-1; unclear D gene. The length of the CDR3 is 13 residues. The germline V gene encodes CDR1 SGHTA and CDR2 FQGTGA. The ends were cut back, 5 bases at V and 1 base at J, with 8 bases in the middle. CDR3 nucleotides: TGTGCCAGCAGCCTGAGAACGAACACTGAAGCTTTCTTT. This codes for CASSLRTNTEAFF.

The CDR3 DNA reads as TGTGCCATCAGTGAGTCCCCCAGGGTTGGCTACACCTTC. This codes for CAISESPRVGYTF. The chain has TRBV10-3 and TRBJ1-2; D might be TRBD1 (5 bases). Trimming stripped 0 bases from V and 7 bases from J, with 9 bases between. CDR3 length: 13 amino acids. The germline V gene has CDR1 ENHRY and CDR2 SYGVKD.

The V gene is TRBV10-2, the J gene TRBJ1-4; unclear D gene. The V gene's germline CDR1 is WSHSY and CDR2 SAAADI. The CDR3 is made up of 14 amino acids. V gave up 2 bases and J gave up 7 bases, with 11 bases separating them. The CDR3 loop is CASSEEGPPEKLFF. CDR3 DNA: TGCGCCAGCAGTGAGGAAGGACCGCCTGAAAAACTGTTTTTT.

The rearrangement links TRBV7-3 to TRBJ1-4, with D uncertain. The germline V gene has CDR1 SGHTA and CDR2 FQGTGA. The CDR3 extends over 14 amino acids. The V end was cut by 6 bases, the J end by 4 bases, with 12 bases between. DNA of the CDR3: TGTGCCAGCAGGCTAGGGTCAGTTAATGAAAAACTGTTTTTT. Translation: CASRLGSVNEKLFF. The whole variable domain, filled in from reference TRBV7-3 and TRBJ1-4, reads GAGVSQTPSNKVTEKGKYVELRCDPISGHTALYWYRQSLGQGPEFLIYFQGTGAADDSGLPNDRFFAVRPEGSVSTLKIQRTERGDSAVYLCASRLGSVNEKLFFGSGTQLSVL.

The rearrangement uses TRBV19 and TRBJ1-1; TRBD1 is a possible D gene (5 bases). This CDR3 contains 15 residues. Germline CDR1 reads LNHDA; CDR2 reads SQIVND (reference sequence). V gave up 4 bases and J gave up 1 base, with 13 bases separating them. This CDR3 is CASSNHGAQNTEAFF. CDR3 nucleotides: TGTGCCAGTAGTAATCATGGGGCGCAGAACACTGAAGCTTTCTTT.

The V call is TRBV7-3, the J call TRBJ2-6; 7 bases are a match to TRBD2. The CDR3 consists of 19 residues. Germline V gene data show CDR1 as SGHTA and CDR2 as FQGTGA. The junction had 10 bases not matched to a gene; V was cut back by 2 bases and J by 0 bases. CDR3 region: CASSLWPSGLTSGANVLTF. CDR3 DNA sequence: TGTGCCAGCAGCTTATGGCCTAGCGGACTGACCTCTGGGGCCAACGTCCTGACTTTC.

A single count supports this clone. The chain uses TRBV11-1 and TRBJ2-1; no reliable D call. Between the trimmed V and J ends, which lost 0 bases and 8 bases, there was a span of 8 bases. Looked up from germline, CDR1 is SGHAT and CDR2 is FQDESV (reference sequence). The CDR3 is made up of 13 amino acids. The CDR3 loop is CASSLAPGDEQFF. As DNA, the CDR3 is TGTGCCAGCAGCTTAGCGCCGGGCGATGAGCAGTTCTTC.

The chain employs TRBV5-5 and TRBJ2-7, with 8 nucleotides matching TRBD2. The CDR3 has 17 residues. The ends lost 4 bases at V and 6 bases at J; junction bases unmatched: 18. Germline V lookup: CDR1 SGHKS, CDR2 YYEKEE (reference sequence). CDR3 bases: TGTGCCAGCAGCCCGACCGGGGTGCGACGGGAGGGCCTCGAGCAGTACTTC. Amino acid sequence: CASSPTGVRREGLEQYF.

The chain employs TRBV4-3 and TRBJ2-7; D may be TRBD1 or TRBD2 (5 bases each). This CDR3 has 15 residues. V dropped 1 base and J dropped 1 base, with 11 bases sitting between them. Germline values: CDR1 LGHNA, CDR2 YSLEER. DNA of the CDR3: TGCGCCAGCAGCCAAGTTTGGGGGAGTTCCTACGAGCAGTACTTC. Translation: CASSQVWGSSYEQYF.

The chain combines TRBV5-1 with TRBJ2-5; D could derive from TRBD1 or TRBD2 (5 bases each). The CDR3 spans 14 residues. Trimming took off 2 bases at V and 0 bases at J, with 8 bases between the two ends. Germline CDR1 is SGHRS and CDR2 is YFSETQ. DNA of the CDR3: TGCGCCAGCAGCTTCGGGGACGACCAAGAGACCCAGTACTTC. Protein sequence: CASSFGDDQETQYF.

This rearrangement joins TRBV6-1 to TRBJ2-5; weak D call: TRBD2 (6 bases). With 2 bases removed from V and 4 bases from J, the gap between germline ends came to 11 bases. Germline V gene lookup returns CDR1 MNHNS and CDR2 SASEGT. The CDR3 runs to 14 residues. The CDR3 DNA reads as TGTGCCAGCAGTGAACCTGGGGACTCAGAGACCCAGTACTTC. Amino acids: CASSEPGDSETQYF.

The V call is TRBV19, the J call TRBJ2-7, with D possibly being TRBD1 (7 bases). Trimming took 4 bases from V and 0 from J, leaving 13 bases between them. Looked up from germline, CDR1 is LNHDA and CDR2 is SQIVND (reference sequence). The CDR3 has 15 amino acids. Here the CDR3 reads CASSRGRDSSYEQYF. Here the CDR3 DNA reads TGTGCCAGTAGTAGAGGGCGGGACAGCTCCTACGAGCAGTACTTC.

The chain recombines TRBV5-4 with TRBJ2-1, with 9 nucleotides matching TRBD2. V shed 4 bases, J shed 6 bases, and the junction held 8 bases outside the gene matches. In germline, CDR1 is SGHNT, CDR2 YYREEE (reference sequence). The CDR3 loop spans 15 amino acids. The CDR3 DNA sequence: TGTGCCAGCAGCAAGGGACTAGCAGAGGGCAATGAGCAGTTCTTC. Translated: CASSKGLAEGNEQFF.

The J gene is TRBJ2-3, the V gene TRBV2, with 10 bases lining up with TRBD1. The V gene's germline CDR1 is SNHLY and CDR2 FYNNEI. This CDR3 comprises 14 residues. J gave up 5 bases and V 6 bases, and 5 bases lay outside the gene matches. Here the CDR3 reads CASSRTGGRDTQYF. As DNA, the CDR3 is TGTGCCAGCAGCCGGACAGGGGGGCGAGATACGCAGTATTTT.

The V call is TRBV6-5, the J call TRBJ1-6; tentative D call: TRBD1 (5 bases). The CDR3 consists of 15 residues. Trimming left V 4 bases short and J 13 bases short, with 20 bases between. Germline V gene lookup returns CDR1 MNHEY and CDR2 SVGAGI. CDR3 region: CASSFRDGYRGPLHF. CDR3 coding DNA: TGTGCCAGCAGTTTCCGGGACGGCTACAGAGGGCCCCTCCACTTT.

Concerning this clone itself: In the same sample, other DNA sequences code for this CDR3. The chain carries TRBV19 and TRBJ2-7; D gene ambiguous. The V and J ends lost 3 bases and 2 bases respectively, with 11 bases between them. The length of the CDR3 is 14 residues. In germline, CDR1 is LNHDA, CDR2 SQIVND (reference sequence). The CDR3 DNA follows: TGTGCCAGTAGTATCCAGACCGGACCCTACGAGCAGTACTTC. As protein: CASSIQTGPYEQYF.

V and J are TRBV15 and TRBJ2-1; D unclear. Germline V CDR1 and CDR2: LNHNV, YYDKDF (reference sequence). The CDR3 is 16 amino acids. V gave up 5 bases and J gave up 0 bases, with 14 bases separating them. The chain's CDR3 is CATSGRLESSYNEQFF. CDR3 sequence (DNA): TGTGCCACCAGCGGACGACTGGAGAGCTCCTACAATGAGCAGTTCTTC.

This clone was seen a single time. The V and J genes are TRBV27 and TRBJ2-5; weak D call: TRBD1 (6 bases). CDR3 length equals 12 residues. The V end was cut by 10 bases, the J end by 5 bases, with 14 bases between. Per germline, CDR1 MNHEY and CDR2 SMNVEV (reference sequence). The CDR3 DNA reads as TGTGCCACTCAGGGGCTGGGGGAGACCCAGTACTTC. This gives the protein CATQGLGETQYF.

The chain employs TRBV19 and TRBJ2-1, with D tentatively TRBD1 or TRBD2 (5 bases each). V lost 6 bases and J 9 bases, leaving 15 bases between the germline ends. The CDR3 consists of 13 residues. Germline V gene sequence: CDR1 LNHDA, CDR2 SQIVND (reference sequence). The CDR3 reads CASRMGARGEQFF. DNA for the CDR3: TGTGCCAGTAGAATGGGAGCGAGGGGTGAGCAGTTCTTC.

This rearrangement joins TRBV27 to TRBJ2-2; 11 bases match TRBD2. Trimming removed 7 bases from V and 3 bases from J; junction bases left unmatched: 4. The germline CDR1 and CDR2 sequences are MNHEY and SMNVEV (reference sequence). CDR3 length: 15 amino acids. CDR3 in amino acids: CASTEGLADTGELFF. The DNA for the CDR3 is TGTGCCAGCACCGAGGGACTAGCGGACACCGGGGAGCTGTTTTTT.

The rearrangement links TRBV28 to TRBJ2-5, with a possible D match to TRBD2 (5 bases). The V gene's germline CDR1 is MDHEN and CDR2 SYDVKM. The CDR3 contains 15 residues. Trimming pared 3 bases from V and 5 bases from J, leaving 16 bases between. CDR3 region: CASSFDAPRAETQYF. In DNA form, the CDR3 reads TGTGCCAGCAGTTTTGATGCACCGCGGGCGGAGACCCAGTACTTC.

The genes are TRBV6-5 and TRBJ2-5, with a possible D match to TRBD2 (6 bases). Germline V gene data show CDR1 as MNHEY and CDR2 as SVGAGI. This CDR3 comprises 16 residues. Trimming removed 1 base at V and 3 bases at J, with 15 bases between. DNA for the CDR3: TGTGCCAGCAGTTACTTAGCATCGGGGGAGGAAGAGACCCAGTACTTC. This translates into CASSYLASGEEETQYF.